This TCR beta chain came from a study of regulatory T cells in long-lasting Graves disease. The J segment lost 9 bases and the V segment lost 1 base, leaving 8 bases of the junction unmatched. Germline assignment: CDR1 SGHNT and CDR2 YENEEA. The CDR3 consists of 15 residues. This clonotype was seen at least ten times. Its target is unknown. Time point noted: newly diagnosed GD, antithyroid drugs for less than 3 months. From RNA extracted from PBMCs, the TCR library was made. Study conclusions and caveats: Persistent Graves' cases showed lower TCR diversity than newly diagnosed cases.

CDR3 regions were amplified by Arm-PCR using iRepertoire HTBI primers to build TCR beta libraries. TCRdb redid the calling of the multiplex PCR reads with MiXCR, one entry per CDR3 protein. Here the sample spans 300,000 to 400,000 distinct CDR3 sequences, approximately 16% being singletons. The same sample was also used in a study of T cells in Graves' hyperthyroidism and ophthalmopathy. That study adds: Participants, patients aged 18 to 65, had newly diagnosed hyperthyroidism with a duration under 2 months. First-round RT-PCR targeting the TCR CDR3 was performed with the HTBI primer set. Onset of ophthalmopathy came a median roughly 6.5 months after the model predicted it.

Sequencing was performed on peripheral blood mononuclear cells (PBMCs), taken at new diagnosis, from a patient treated with antithyroid drugs. This TCR derives from a man in his forties with Graves disease. V gene TRBV11-3 combines with J gene TRBJ2-1, with 8 bases that match TRBD2. The CDR3 reads CASSLVTAAGGEQFF. CDR3 coding DNA: TGTGCCAGCAGCTTAGTCACGGCGGCGGGGGGTGAGCAGTTCTTC.